This record looks at one T cell receptor (beta chain) sequence and its context. All included Susac syndrome patients satisfied recently defined diagnostic criteria for definite or probable disease. With random hexamers, about 0.45 to 1 ug RNA was reverse transcribed. TCRdb independently ran MiXCR on the immunoSEQ multiplex PCR reads; one entry per CDR3 protein. The repertoire includes some 180,000 distinct CDR3 sequences, roughly nine tenths of them detected once, and about 0.1% sits in the top ten. CDR1 SNHLY and CDR2 FYNNEI come from the germline V gene. V trimming: 2 bases; J trimming: 5 bases; junction bases outside the gene matches: 2. This CDR3 is built from 15 residues. The data were obtained in a study of CD8 T cells in Susac syndrome. Across the study: Patients with Susac syndrome had blood drawn and were at that point therapy-naive, on corticosteroids, or on intravenous immunoglobulin alone.

This clonotype was sampled from a human donor with Susac syndrome. Sequencing was done on a sample of CD4+ T cells from PBMCs. The chain has TRBV2 and TRBJ2-3, with 12 nucleotides matching TRBD2. As DNA, the CDR3 is TGTGCCAGCAGTGAATTGACTAGCGGGGGAGATACGCAGTATTTT. Its protein is CASSELTSGGDTQYF.